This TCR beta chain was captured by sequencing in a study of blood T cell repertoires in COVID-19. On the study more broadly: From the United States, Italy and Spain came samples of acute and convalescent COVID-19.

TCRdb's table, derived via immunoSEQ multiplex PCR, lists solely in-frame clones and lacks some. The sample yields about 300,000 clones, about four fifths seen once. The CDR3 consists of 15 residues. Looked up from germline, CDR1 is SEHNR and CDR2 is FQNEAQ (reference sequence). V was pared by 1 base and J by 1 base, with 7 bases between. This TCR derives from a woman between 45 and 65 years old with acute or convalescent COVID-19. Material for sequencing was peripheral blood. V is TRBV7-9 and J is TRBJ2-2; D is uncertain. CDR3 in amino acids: CASSLVSGNTGELFF. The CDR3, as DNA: TGTGCCAGCAGCTTAGTGTCGGGGAACACCGGGGAGCTGTTTTTT.